This T cell receptor (beta chain) was profiled in a study of cytomegalovirus exposure and HLA in healthy donors. Regarding the study as a whole: In a later analysis, productive TCRs from donors in an Asian-associated ancestry cluster reportedly carried fewer N-insertions than the cohort mean. Upon later analysis, TCR association rates were observed to vary by HLA locus, being highest for DRB1 and lowest for HLA-C.

Concerning this clone: Its specificity is unknown.

With 60 Vbeta and 13 Jbeta primers, the PCR was carried out. Clones were read by immunoSEQ multiplex PCR, and TCRdb kept only the in-frame ones, dropping some. The sample consists of approximately 150,000 clones, around 63% of them appearing once. The CDR3 is 14 amino acids. V gave up 8 bases and J gave up 3 bases, with 14 bases separating them. Germline V CDR1 and CDR2: MNHEY, SVGAGI. The sequenced material came from PBMCs. The chain links TRBV6-5 to TRBJ1-5, with D maybe TRBD1 (6 bases). The clonotype comes from a woman younger than 35 in good health and CMV-seropositive. As DNA, the CDR3 is TGTGCCAGCCGGGGGGCCGGTTTCAATCAGCCCCAGCATTTT. This translates into CASRGAGFNQPQHF.